This T cell receptor beta chain was retrieved from a study of PD-L1 blockade in urothelial cancer. Study-wide context: Beginning in about 2014, patients received atezolizumab, given as 1,200 mg intravenously every 3 weeks. Reported median T cell count for blood samples was 130,000 to 150,000. Of about 30 patients, some 24 were males with bladder-origin urothelial cancer. As for prior chemotherapy regimens, patients had received 0 to 3.

Regarding time point: peripheral blood 6 weeks after treatment start. Method: immunoSEQ multiplex PCR; TCRdb's copy keeps in-frame clones and lacks some. The repertoire consists of around 30,000 clones, with roughly 83% occurring once and the leading ten covering about 3%. In germline, CDR1 is SGHNT, CDR2 YENEEA. J lost 7 bases, V lost 3 bases, and 5 bases had no gene match. The CDR3 covers 14 residues. The TCR comes from an older man with urothelial cancer. The chain is built from TRBV11-3 and TRBJ2-3; TRBD1 aligns across 9 bases. Sequenced here: PBMCs, sampled around atezolizumab (anti-PD-L1) treatment. CDR3 in amino acids: CASSLGQGGNTQYF. In DNA, the CDR3 is TGTGCCAGCAGCTTGGGACAGGGTGGGAATACGCAGTATTTT.